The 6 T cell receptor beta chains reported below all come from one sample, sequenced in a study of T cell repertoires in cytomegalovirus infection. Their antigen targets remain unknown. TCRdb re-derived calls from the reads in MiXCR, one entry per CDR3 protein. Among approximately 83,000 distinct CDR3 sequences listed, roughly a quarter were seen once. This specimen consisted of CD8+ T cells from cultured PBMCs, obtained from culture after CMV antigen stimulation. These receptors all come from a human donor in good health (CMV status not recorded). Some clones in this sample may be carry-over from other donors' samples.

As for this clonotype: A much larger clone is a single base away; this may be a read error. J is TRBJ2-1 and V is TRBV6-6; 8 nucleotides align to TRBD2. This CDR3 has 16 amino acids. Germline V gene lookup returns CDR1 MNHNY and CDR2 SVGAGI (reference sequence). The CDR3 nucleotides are TGTGCCTGCAGTTACTATTCTAGCGGGTTAAACAATGAGCAGTTCTTC. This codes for CACSYYSSGLNNEQFF.

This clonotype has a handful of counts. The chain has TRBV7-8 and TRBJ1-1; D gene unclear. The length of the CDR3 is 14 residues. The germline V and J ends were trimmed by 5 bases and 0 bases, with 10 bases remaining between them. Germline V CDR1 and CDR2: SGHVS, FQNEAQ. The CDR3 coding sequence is TGTGCCAGCAGCCCTCACCAGGTGAACACTGAAGCTTTCTTT. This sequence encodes CASSPHQVNTEAFF.

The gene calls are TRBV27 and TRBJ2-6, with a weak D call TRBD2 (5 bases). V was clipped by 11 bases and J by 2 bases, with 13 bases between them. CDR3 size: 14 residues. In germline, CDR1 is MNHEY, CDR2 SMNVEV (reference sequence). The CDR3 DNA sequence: TGTGCCGCAGGCCGGGGTGCTGGGGCCAACGTCCTGACTTTC. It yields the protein CAAGRGAGANVLTF.

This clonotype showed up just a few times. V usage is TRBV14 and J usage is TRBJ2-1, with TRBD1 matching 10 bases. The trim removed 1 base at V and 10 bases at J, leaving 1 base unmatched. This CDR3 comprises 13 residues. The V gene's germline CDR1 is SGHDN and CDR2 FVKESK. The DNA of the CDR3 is TGTGCCAGCAGCCAAGGGACAGGGGGAGAGCAGTTCTTC. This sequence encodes CASSQGTGGEQFF.

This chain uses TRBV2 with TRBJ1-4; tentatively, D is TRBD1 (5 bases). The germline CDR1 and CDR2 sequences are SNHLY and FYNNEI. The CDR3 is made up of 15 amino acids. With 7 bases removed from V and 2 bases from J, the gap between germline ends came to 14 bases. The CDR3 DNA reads TGTGCCAGCATGGAGAGGGGTCTTACTAATGAAAAACTGTTTTTT. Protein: CASMERGLTNEKLFF.

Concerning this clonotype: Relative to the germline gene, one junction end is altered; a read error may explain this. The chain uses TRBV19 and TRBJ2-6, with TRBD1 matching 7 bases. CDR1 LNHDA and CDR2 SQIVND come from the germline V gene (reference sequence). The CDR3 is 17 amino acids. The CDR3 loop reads CASSMVGQSPGTNVLTF. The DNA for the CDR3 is TGTGCCAGTAGTATGGTGGGACAGTCTCCTGGGACCAACGTCCTGACTTTC.